The T cell receptor (beta chain) under discussion was sequenced for a study of cytomegalovirus exposure and HLA in healthy donors. 13 Jbeta primers and 60 Vbeta primers were used for the PCR. Profiling relied on immunoSEQ multiplex PCR, and the TCRdb table lists in-frame clones only, not all of them. The profile shows tens of thousands of clones, 78% of them singletons. This receptor was obtained from a woman in her thirties or forties in good health and CMV-seropositive. Sequenced: PBMCs.

The CDR3 loop reads CASSSGGDRGLQETQYF. CDR3 bases: TGCGCCAGCAGCTCCGGTGGGGACAGGGGGCTCCAAGAGACCCAGTACTTC. The chain is built from TRBV5-1 and TRBJ2-5; 12 bases agree with TRBD1. The germline V gene encodes CDR1 SGHRS and CDR2 YFSETQ. J lost 1 base, V lost 3 bases, and 7 bases had no gene match. CDR3 length equals 17 residues.